The rows below give T cell receptor beta chains drawn from one sample of a study of blood T cell repertoires in COVID-19. Only in-frame clones appear in the TCRdb table, and some are missing; sequencing was by immunoSEQ multiplex PCR. The sample holds under 350,000 clones, around 86% seen once. Sequencing input: peripheral blood. The source of these receptors is a human donor in a cohort sampled during active COVID-19. Both conserved end residues are part of each CDR3. The D gene is left open where the match is weak. Where a row states a size, it is once, few, many or the class of an expanded clone; other rows omit it.

v_call: TRBV3-1/TRBV3-2; d_call: -; clone_size: -; j_call: TRBJ2-2; cdr3_aa: CASSQPGRVTGELFF; cdr3_nt: TGTGCCAGCAGCCAACCCGGGCGGGTCACCGGGGAGCTGTTTTTT
v_call: TRBV11-2; d_call: TRBD1; clone_size: many; j_call: TRBJ1-2; cdr3_aa: CASSPRSGGAGGYTF; cdr3_nt: TGTGCCAGCAGCCCACGATCAGGGGGCGCGGGTGGCTACACCTTC
v_call: TRBV9; d_call: -; clone_size: -; j_call: TRBJ1-1; cdr3_aa: CASSVGGQSTEAFF; cdr3_nt: TGTGCCAGCAGCGTAGGAGGACAGAGCACTGAAGCTTTCTTT
v_call: TRBV6-5; d_call: -; clone_size: -; j_call: TRBJ2-3; cdr3_aa: CASSYSRDRADTQYF; cdr3_nt: TGTGCCAGCAGTTACTCGAGGGATCGCGCAGATACGCAGTATTTT
v_call: TRBV29-1; d_call: -; clone_size: -; j_call: TRBJ2-7; cdr3_aa: CSVETGNSYEQYF; cdr3_nt: TGCAGCGTTGAAACAGGGAACTCCTACGAGCAGTACTTC
v_call: TRBV3-1/TRBV3-2; d_call: -; clone_size: -; j_call: TRBJ1-3; cdr3_aa: CASSQDLANTIYF; cdr3_nt: TGTGCCAGCAGCCAAGATCTGGCAAACACCATATATTTT
v_call: TRBV10-3; d_call: -; clone_size: -; j_call: TRBJ1-1; cdr3_aa: CAISAETGMAFF; cdr3_nt: TGTGCCATCAGTGCAGAAACGGGGATGGCTTTCTTT
v_call: TRBV7-9; d_call: TRBD1; clone_size: few; j_call: TRBJ2-3; cdr3_aa: CASSPGQAAGDTQYF; cdr3_nt: TGTGCCAGCAGCCCCGGACAGGCTGCGGGCGATACGCAGTATTTT
v_call: TRBV19; d_call: -; clone_size: -; j_call: TRBJ1-1; cdr3_aa: CASSIGRGLVNTEAFF; cdr3_nt: TGTGCCAGTAGTATCGGAAGGGGTCTCGTTAACACTGAAGCTTTCTTT
v_call: TRBV7-8; d_call: TRBD1; clone_size: -; j_call: TRBJ1-6; cdr3_aa: CASSRGRQGAGSPLHF; cdr3_nt: TGTGCCAGCAGCCGAGGCAGACAGGGGGCAGGTTCACCCCTCCACTTT
v_call: TRBV11-3; d_call: TRBD2; clone_size: -; j_call: TRBJ2-3; cdr3_aa: CASSWGSSGRAKVTDTQYF; cdr3_nt: TGTGCCAGCAGCTGGGGGTCTAGCGGGAGGGCCAAGGTGACAGATACGCAGTATTTT
v_call: TRBV28; d_call: TRBD1; clone_size: few; j_call: TRBJ1-6; cdr3_aa: CASSSRTGSLHF; cdr3_nt: TGTGCCAGCAGCTCGCGGACAGGGTCTCTCCACTTT
v_call: TRBV5-1; d_call: -; clone_size: -; j_call: TRBJ2-5; cdr3_aa: CASSLLGSQETQYF; cdr3_nt: TGCGCCAGCAGCTTGTTGGGCTCTCAAGAGACCCAGTACTTC
v_call: TRBV7-6; d_call: -; clone_size: -; j_call: TRBJ1-4; cdr3_aa: CASSPRLSLADEKLFF; cdr3_nt: TGTGCCAGCAGCCCCCGCCTCTCTTTGGCGGATGAAAAACTGTTTTTT
v_call: TRBV10-3; d_call: -; clone_size: once; j_call: TRBJ2-7; cdr3_aa: CAISEGGQASSYEQYF; cdr3_nt: TGTGCCATCAGTGAGGGAGGGCAGGCGAGCTCCTACGAGCAGTACTTC
v_call: TRBV10-3; d_call: -; clone_size: -; j_call: TRBJ2-1; cdr3_aa: CAISPAATLPGEQFF; cdr3_nt: TGTGCCATCAGCCCAGCGGCTACTCTCCCCGGGGAGCAGTTCTTC
v_call: TRBV7-9; d_call: -; clone_size: -; j_call: TRBJ2-7; cdr3_aa: CASSLADIYEQYF; cdr3_nt: TGTGCCAGCAGCTTAGCTGACATCTACGAGCAGTACTTC
v_call: TRBV5-1; d_call: -; clone_size: -; j_call: TRBJ2-1; cdr3_aa: CASRSWTSPNNEQFF; cdr3_nt: TGCGCCAGCAGGTCCTGGACTTCCCCAAACAATGAGCAGTTCTTC
v_call: TRBV27; d_call: TRBD1; clone_size: -; j_call: TRBJ2-2; cdr3_aa: CASSLFSGQGAAGELFF; cdr3_nt: TGTGCCAGCAGTTTATTTTCGGGGCAGGGGGCGGCCGGGGAGCTGTTTTTT
v_call: TRBV10-3; d_call: -; clone_size: -; j_call: TRBJ2-1; cdr3_aa: CAISDRANEQFF; cdr3_nt: TGTGCCATCAGTGACAGGGCCAATGAGCAGTTCTTC
v_call: TRBV2; d_call: -; clone_size: -; j_call: TRBJ2-7; cdr3_aa: CASSEAPTSNEQYF; cdr3_nt: TGTGCCAGCAGTGAAGCGCCGACAAGTAACGAGCAGTACTTC
v_call: TRBV6-5; d_call: TRBD2; clone_size: -; j_call: TRBJ2-1; cdr3_aa: CASSYFGLAGGNEQFF; cdr3_nt: TGTGCCAGCAGTTACTTCGGACTAGCGGGGGGCAATGAGCAGTTCTTC
v_call: TRBV3-1/TRBV3-2; d_call: TRBD1; clone_size: -; j_call: TRBJ2-7; cdr3_aa: CASSLRQGSYEQYF; cdr3_nt: TGTGCCAGCAGCCTCCGACAGGGCTCCTACGAGCAGTACTTC
v_call: TRBV5-6; d_call: TRBD1; clone_size: few; j_call: TRBJ1-6; cdr3_aa: CASSLSDRDNSPLHF; cdr3_nt: TGTGCCAGCAGCTTAAGTGACAGGGATAATTCACCCCTCCACTTT
v_call: TRBV7-2; d_call: -; clone_size: -; j_call: TRBJ2-2; cdr3_aa: CASSLAGPFANTGELFF; cdr3_nt: TGTGCCAGCAGCTTAGCGGGGCCGTTCGCGAACACCGGGGAGCTGTTTTTT
v_call: TRBV6-6; d_call: -; clone_size: -; j_call: TRBJ1-2; cdr3_aa: CASTPSANYGYTF; cdr3_nt: TGTGCCAGCACCCCTTCAGCTAACTATGGCTACACCTTC
v_call: TRBV2; d_call: TRBD1; clone_size: once; j_call: TRBJ1-3; cdr3_aa: CASRPPGQGLRNTIYF; cdr3_nt: TGTGCCAGCAGACCGCCGGGACAGGGATTAAGAAACACCATATATTTT
v_call: TRBV9; d_call: TRBD2; clone_size: -; j_call: TRBJ2-1; cdr3_aa: CASSPRRGEISYNEQFF; cdr3_nt: TGTGCCAGCAGCCCCCGGCGGGGGGAAATCTCCTACAATGAGCAGTTCTTC
v_call: TRBV14; d_call: -; clone_size: -; j_call: TRBJ1-6; cdr3_aa: CASSHSSYNSPLHF; cdr3_nt: TGTGCCAGCAGCCACAGCTCCTATAATTCACCCCTCCACTTT
v_call: TRBV30; d_call: -; clone_size: -; j_call: TRBJ2-7; cdr3_aa: CAWSVHRQAYYEQYF; cdr3_nt: TGTGCCTGGAGTGTTCACCGACAGGCCTATTACGAGCAGTACTTC
v_call: TRBV7-2; d_call: TRBD2; clone_size: -; j_call: TRBJ2-3; cdr3_aa: CASSLWGLAVGDTQYF; cdr3_nt: TGTGCCAGCAGCTTATGGGGACTAGCGGTGGGAGATACGCAGTATTTT
v_call: TRBV29-1; d_call: TRBD2; clone_size: -; j_call: TRBJ2-7; cdr3_aa: CSVGGTSGIRDEQYF; cdr3_nt: TGCAGCGTTGGCGGGACTAGCGGGATCCGGGACGAGCAGTACTTC
v_call: TRBV7-2; d_call: TRBD2; clone_size: few; j_call: TRBJ2-1; cdr3_aa: CASSGGPRVVEQFF; cdr3_nt: TGTGCCAGCTCGGGAGGCCCCCGGGTTGTGGAGCAGTTCTTC
v_call: TRBV5-4; d_call: TRBD2; clone_size: -; j_call: TRBJ2-7; cdr3_aa: CASSLTIAGRSSYEQYF; cdr3_nt: TGTGCCAGCAGCTTAACGATAGCGGGAAGGAGCTCCTACGAGCAGTACTTC
v_call: TRBV12-3/TRBV12-4; d_call: TRBD2; clone_size: -; j_call: TRBJ2-3; cdr3_aa: CASSSGGYGQYF; cdr3_nt: TGTGCCAGCAGTTCGGGGGGGTATGGGCAGTATTTT
v_call: TRBV4-1; d_call: TRBD2; clone_size: -; j_call: TRBJ2-3; cdr3_aa: CASSQGGLAGRADTQYF; cdr3_nt: TGCGCCAGCAGCCAAGGGGGGCTAGCGGGTCGGGCAGATACGCAGTATTTT
v_call: TRBV24-1; d_call: TRBD2; clone_size: -; j_call: TRBJ2-1; cdr3_aa: CATSRGGTAGEQFF; cdr3_nt: TGTGCCACCAGTAGGGGAGGGACGGCCGGTGAGCAGTTCTTC
v_call: TRBV7-2; d_call: TRBD2; clone_size: -; j_call: TRBJ2-1; cdr3_aa: CASSLSTSVYNEQFF; cdr3_nt: TGTGCCAGCAGCTTATCGACTAGCGTATACAATGAGCAGTTCTTC
v_call: TRBV6-4; d_call: -; clone_size: -; j_call: TRBJ1-1; cdr3_aa: CASSDRGGTEAFF; cdr3_nt: TGTGCCAGCAGTGACAGGGGGGGCACTGAAGCTTTCTTT
v_call: TRBV7-2; d_call: TRBD1; clone_size: -; j_call: TRBJ2-2; cdr3_aa: CASRGQGNPGELFF; cdr3_nt: TGTGCCAGCAGAGGACAGGGGAACCCCGGGGAGCTGTTTTTT
v_call: TRBV30; d_call: -; clone_size: -; j_call: TRBJ1-1; cdr3_aa: CAWRYMNTEAFF; cdr3_nt: TGTGCCTGGAGGTACATGAACACTGAAGCTTTCTTT
v_call: TRBV28; d_call: -; clone_size: -; j_call: TRBJ1-5; cdr3_aa: CASSLSGLGNQPQHF; cdr3_nt: TGTGCCAGCAGTTTATCCGGGTTAGGCAATCAGCCCCAGCATTTT
v_call: TRBV7-2; d_call: -; clone_size: -; j_call: TRBJ1-1; cdr3_aa: CASSLDSNTEAFF; cdr3_nt: TGTGCCAGCAGCTTGGACAGTAACACTGAAGCTTTCTTT
v_call: TRBV30; d_call: -; clone_size: -; j_call: TRBJ1-1; cdr3_aa: CAWSVRGHNTEAFF; cdr3_nt: TGTGCCTGGAGTGTACGAGGCCACAACACTGAAGCTTTCTTT
v_call: TRBV4-2; d_call: TRBD2; clone_size: -; j_call: TRBJ2-5; cdr3_aa: CASSQTLLAAGGTQYF; cdr3_nt: TGTGCCAGCAGCCAAACCCTACTAGCGGCCGGGGGGACCCAGTACTTC
v_call: TRBV2; d_call: TRBD1; clone_size: -; j_call: TRBJ1-1; cdr3_aa: CASSGDRGMNTEAFF; cdr3_nt: TGTGCCAGCAGTGGGGACAGGGGGATGAACACTGAAGCTTTCTTT
v_call: TRBV10-3; d_call: TRBD1; clone_size: -; j_call: TRBJ1-5; cdr3_aa: CAISEDRWDRPQHF; cdr3_nt: TGTGCCATCAGCGAGGACAGGTGGGATCGGCCCCAGCATTTT
v_call: TRBV7-7; d_call: TRBD1; clone_size: -; j_call: TRBJ1-5; cdr3_aa: CASRRQGVLSNQPQHF; cdr3_nt: TGTGCCAGCAGGAGACAGGGGGTTTTAAGCAATCAGCCCCAGCATTTT
v_call: TRBV7-2; d_call: -; clone_size: -; j_call: TRBJ1-1; cdr3_aa: CASSLAHRNTEAFF; cdr3_nt: TGTGCCAGCAGCTTAGCGCACAGGAACACTGAAGCTTTCTTT
v_call: TRBV28; d_call: -; clone_size: -; j_call: TRBJ1-5; cdr3_aa: CASTTGVRPQHF; cdr3_nt: TGTGCCAGCACGACGGGGGTTAGGCCCCAGCATTTT
v_call: TRBV3-1/TRBV3-2; d_call: TRBD1; clone_size: -; j_call: TRBJ1-1; cdr3_aa: CASSEGGPNTEAFF; cdr3_nt: TGTGCCAGCAGCGAAGGGGGCCCGAACACTGAAGCTTTCTTT